This TCR beta chain originates from a study of cytomegalovirus exposure and HLA in healthy donors. Notes on the study in general: One variant, a missense change in DCLRE1C, was linked in a later analysis to TCR beta V- and J-gene trimming. Reports indicate that TCR beta sequences accurately predicted the HLA-A and HLA-B alleles of most subjects.

V shed 3 bases and J 4 bases; nucleotides not matched to a gene: 8. The CDR3 consists of 16 residues. Germline V gives CDR1 SGDLS, CDR2 YYNGEE. On this clone itself: No antigen is known for it.

The PCR ran on 60 Vbeta and 13 Jbeta primers. Sequencing used immunoSEQ multiplex PCR; TCRdb keeps in-frame clones, though not all of them. This repertoire shows more than 80,000 clones, around three fifths found once; its top ten account for over 14%. Source material: PBMCs. The receptor was isolated from a woman between 40 and 50 years old in good health and CMV-seropositive. V gene TRBV9 combines with J gene TRBJ2-5; TRBD2 aligns across 11 bases. The CDR3 DNA reads as TGTGCCAGCAGCGCGTCTAGCGGGAGGATGAGAGAGACCCAGTACTTC. This sequence encodes CASSASSGRMRETQYF.